The T cell receptor (beta chain) described here comes from a study of T-cell memory formation after mild COVID-19. TCRdb re-derived calls from the 5' RACE reads in MiXCR, one entry per CDR3 protein. The profile covers 150,000 to 200,000 distinct CDR3 sequences, with more than 9% appearing a single time and approximately 3.4% taken by the ten largest. This clonotype originated in a man aged 18 to 30 who had mild COVID-19 (a few samples of this study predate the infection). Cell type and time point are not known. Input material: PBMCs or a T cell subset sorted from them (not recorded which).

DNA for the CDR3: TGTGCCAGCAGCTTAACGGGATCTAGCACAGATACGCAGTATTTT. Amino acid sequence: CASSLTGSSTDTQYF. The gene calls are TRBV7-9 and TRBJ2-3, with TRBD2 as a possible D gene (5 bases). CDR1 is SEHNR, CDR2 FQNEAQ, per germline (reference sequence). Trimming shortened V by 2 bases and J by 0 bases, and 9 bases separated the two germline ends. There are 15 residues in the CDR3. The full variable domain, rest sourced from reference TRBV7-9 and TRBJ2-3, is DTGVSQNPRHKITKRGQNVTFRCDPISEHNRLYWYRQTLGQGPEFLTYFQNEAQLEKSRLLSDRFSAERPKGSFSTLEIQRTEQGDSAMYLCASSLTGSSTDTQYFGPGTRLTVL.